The 28 T cell receptor beta chains in this list originate from one sample, sequenced in a study of blood T cell repertoires in COVID-19 (dated by TCRdb to 2020 to 2021). Preparation of the library involved the immunoSEQ multiplex PCR assay. TCRdb carries this immuneACCESS record with in-frame sequences only. Its versions omit some clonotypes, under half of them owing to an unresolved V gene in the studies checked, with the rest unexplained. Here the sample has roughly 100,000 clones; 85% to 90% occur a single time. Roughly 8.1% of the sample is held by the ten biggest clonotypes. Source material: peripheral blood. Every receptor here comes from a woman in her 70s with acute or convalescent COVID-19.

CDR3 nucleotides: TGTGCCAGCAACTTACAGGGACGTCCGAACACCGGGGAGCTGTTTTTT. The encoded protein is CASNLQGRPNTGELFF. J is TRBJ2-2 and V is TRBV21-1; TRBD1, the table's D call, lacks a check against the DNA. TRBV21-1 is shown as a pseudogene. There are 16 residues in the CDR3.

The chain has TRBV5-1 and TRBJ2-7, with a tentative D call TRBD1 (5 bases). Germline assignment: CDR1 SGHRS and CDR2 YFSETQ. The CDR3 totals 14 residues. The V gene lost 5 bases and the J gene lost 0 bases, with 12 bases spanning the gap. The chain's CDR3 is CASRSQDSSYEQYF. In DNA form, the CDR3 reads TGCGCCAGCAGGTCACAGGATAGCTCCTACGAGCAGTACTTC.

This chain joins TRBV28 and TRBJ2-2; weak D call: TRBD1 (5 bases). In germline, CDR1 is MDHEN, CDR2 SYDVKM. V dropped 5 bases and J dropped 3 bases, with 10 bases sitting between them. The CDR3 is 14 residues long. The CDR3 sequence: CASSAYRYTGELFF. CDR3 DNA: TGTGCCAGCAGTGCTTACAGGTACACCGGGGAGCTGTTTTTT.

The chain couples TRBV18 to TRBJ2-1, with 9 bases fitting TRBD2. This CDR3 spans 14 amino acids. Germline loops: CDR1 KGHSH, CDR2 LQKENI. Trimming took 5 bases from V and 5 from J; bases not matched to a gene: 4. CDR3 bases: TGTGCCAGCTCAGGGCTAGCGGGAAACAATGAGCAGTTCTTC. This translates into CASSGLAGNNEQFF.

This clone was seen a few times. The chain carries TRBV18 and TRBJ2-7, with 8 bases fitting TRBD2. In germline, CDR1 is KGHSH, CDR2 LQKENI. Trimming took 0 bases from V and 3 from J; bases not matched to a gene: 7. This CDR3 is 16 amino acids long. The CDR3 nucleotides are TGTGCCAGCTCACCACCAGGTGGACTAGCAAACTACGAGCAGTACTTC. Its protein is CASSPPGGLANYEQYF.

The chain is built from TRBV5-1 and TRBJ1-1; TRBD1 matches 8 bases. The CDR3 contains 15 residues. From germline, CDR1 is SGHRS and CDR2 YFSETQ. With 2 bases clipped from V and 0 bases from J, the junction kept 3 bases outside the gene matches. CDR3 DNA sequence: TGCGCCAGCAGCTTCCAGGGGGCTATGAACACTGAAGCTTTCTTT. Amino acid sequence: CASSFQGAMNTEAFF.

The chain combines TRBV5-8 with TRBJ2-1; 7 bases fit TRBD1. This CDR3 spans 14 amino acids. The germline gives CDR1 SGHTS, CDR2 YDEGEE. V was pared by 4 bases and J by 6 bases, with 7 bases of the junction left unmatched. In DNA form, the CDR3 reads TGTGCCAGCAGCCTGACAGGGACCGTCAATGAGCAGTTCTTC. Amino acid sequence: CASSLTGTVNEQFF. Combining the CDR3 with reference TRBV5-8 and TRBJ2-1 gives the whole variable domain EAGVTQSPTHLIKTRGQQATLRCSPISGHTSVYWYQQALGLGLQFLLWYDEGEERNRGNFPPRFSGRQFPNYSSELNVNALELEDSALYLCASSLTGTVNEQFFGPGTRLTVL.

The chain combines TRBV5-1 with TRBJ2-5; 7 nucleotides line up with TRBD2. Germline values: CDR1 SGHRS, CDR2 YFSETQ. The CDR3 length is 15 residues. With V trimmed by 0 bases and J by 4 bases, 6 bases remained unmatched. In nucleotides, the CDR3 is TGCGCCAGCAGCTTGGTGGCGGGGGTTCCAGAGACCCAGTACTTC. This translates into CASSLVAGVPETQYF.

The chain joins TRBV13 to TRBJ2-1; 7 positions match TRBD2. Germline V lookup: CDR1 PRHDT, CDR2 FYEKMQ (reference sequence). J was trimmed by 5 bases and V by 5 bases; bases with no gene match: 9. The CDR3 length is 15 residues. The CDR3 loop is CASSPEGTTDNEQFF. The CDR3 region has the DNA TGTGCCAGCAGCCCAGAGGGGACTACCGACAATGAGCAGTTCTTC.

The chain combines TRBV29-1 with TRBJ1-1, with 9 bases that match TRBD1. The CDR3 has 16 residues. Germline CDR1 SQVTM, CDR2 ANQGSEA. The junction had 13 bases not matched to a gene; V was cut back by 6 bases and J by 2 bases. The DNA of the CDR3 is TGCAGCGTCAGACAGGGGGGAACGATAGGTAACACTGAAGCTTTCTTT. Protein product: CSVRQGGTIGNTEAFF.

This rearrangement joins TRBV6-6 to TRBJ1-2, with D possibly being TRBD1 (5 bases). Trimming took 2 bases from V and 3 from J, leaving 10 bases between them. Germline V gene lookup returns CDR1 MNHNY and CDR2 SVGAGI (reference sequence). CDR3 length equals 14 residues. The CDR3 spells CASSYPGRDYGYTF. The CDR3 coding sequence is TGTGCCAGCAGTTACCCAGGCAGGGACTATGGCTACACCTTC.

The chain couples TRBV28 to TRBJ1-1, with D tentatively TRBD1 (6 bases). Germline V gives CDR1 MDHEN, CDR2 SYDVKM. The CDR3 runs to 13 residues. Trimming left V 5 bases short and J 1 base short, with 8 bases between. The CDR3 is CASSLDRNTEAFF. The CDR3 DNA reads TGTGCCAGCAGTCTGGACAGGAACACTGAAGCTTTCTTT.

The genes are TRBV4-1 and TRBJ1-2, with D hard to call. The germline V gene encodes CDR1 MGHRA and CDR2 YSYEKL. The CDR3 totals 14 residues. V was pared by 2 bases and J by 7 bases, with 14 bases between. CDR3 in DNA: TGCGCCAGCAGCCAAATGGGTGGCGACATTGGCTACACCTTC. Protein sequence: CASSQMGGDIGYTF.

The chain has TRBV30 and TRBJ2-7; tentative D call: TRBD1 (6 bases). The V end lost 2 bases, the J end lost 3 bases, and 8 bases lay between the germline ends. Germline V CDR1 and CDR2: GTSNPN, SVGIG (reference sequence). The CDR3 covers 12 residues. The CDR3 DNA reads as TGTGCCTGGAGTACAGGGTTCTACGAGCAGTACTTC. Translation: CAWSTGFYEQYF.

The rearrangement joins TRBV7-3 to TRBJ2-7; 7 bases map to TRBD2. The V segment lost 5 bases and the J segment 5 bases; nucleotides outside the gene matches: 6. Germline loops: CDR1 SGHTA, CDR2 FQGTGA. The CDR3 loop spans 13 amino acids. CDR3 DNA sequence: TGTGCCAGCAGCCCTAACCGGGGGGACGAGCAGTACTTC. Amino acids: CASSPNRGDEQYF.

The CDR3 loop reads CASSPGTGRAYNSPLHF. In nucleotides, the CDR3 is TGTGCCAGCAGCCCGGGGACAGGTAGAGCCTATAATTCACCCCTCCACTTT. The chain employs TRBV7-9 and TRBJ1-6, with TRBD1 identical over 8 bases. This CDR3 has 17 residues. Germline CDR1 SEHNR, CDR2 FQNEAQ (reference sequence). V trimming: 5 bases; J trimming: 2 bases; junction bases outside the gene matches: 8.

The chain joins TRBV14 to TRBJ2-1, with D maybe TRBD2 (5 bases). Between the trimmed V and J ends, which lost 0 bases and 9 bases, there was a span of 21 bases. Germline CDR1 SGHDN, CDR2 FVKESK. The CDR3 runs 17 residues. The CDR3 nucleotides read TGTGCCAGCAGCCAAGACGTCCGGCACATGGGGAGTATTGAGCAGTTCTTC. This encodes CASSQDVRHMGSIEQFF.

The chain recombines TRBV27 with TRBJ2-3; D is possibly TRBD1 (6 bases). The CDR3 is made up of 15 amino acids. Germline V gene sequence: CDR1 MNHEY, CDR2 SMNVEV (reference sequence). Trimming removed 5 bases at V and 6 bases at J, with 18 bases between. CDR3 bases: TGTGCCAGCAGTCCAGGGGCCACTAGAATGGATACGCAGTATTTT. Amino acids: CASSPGATRMDTQYF.

The chain has TRBV19 and TRBJ2-7; possibly TRBD1 for D (6 bases). The ends were cut back, 7 bases at V and 2 bases at J, with 12 bases in the middle. Germline CDR1 is LNHDA and CDR2 is SQIVND (reference sequence). This CDR3 spans 13 amino acids. Here the CDR3 reads CASMDSSTYEQYF. CDR3 nucleotides: TGTGCCAGTATGGACAGTTCGACCTACGAGCAGTACTTC.

The chain recombines TRBV7-9 with TRBJ1-1, with 9 bases that match TRBD1. This CDR3 spans 16 amino acids. Germline V lookup: CDR1 SEHNR, CDR2 FQNEAQ (reference sequence). V dropped 2 bases and J dropped 6; count of bases not matched to a gene: 10. The CDR3 sequence is CASSLPGTGRMAEAFF. CDR3 bases: TGTGCCAGCAGCTTACCCGGGACAGGGCGGATGGCTGAAGCTTTCTTT.

The rearrangement uses TRBV5-1 and TRBJ2-1; no reliable D call. This CDR3 spans 12 amino acids. From germline, CDR1 is SGHRS and CDR2 YFSETQ. With 1 base removed from V and 3 bases from J, the gap between germline ends came to 2 bases. CDR3 sequence reads: CASSLRYNEQFF. Here the CDR3 DNA reads TGCGCCAGCAGCTTGCGCTACAATGAGCAGTTCTTC.

The chain carries TRBV4-1 and TRBJ2-7, with D tentatively TRBD1 (6 bases). V lost 4 bases and J lost 4, with 17 bases in between. Germline V gene data show CDR1 as MGHRA and CDR2 as YSYEKL. The CDR3 length is 15 residues. The CDR3 here is CASSPQWTEPYEQYF. In DNA form, the CDR3 reads TGCGCCAGCAGCCCACAGTGGACAGAGCCTTACGAGCAGTACTTC.

The chain employs TRBV3-1 (or the pseudogene TRBV3-2) and TRBJ2-7, with 10 bases matching TRBD2. CDR3 length equals 16 residues. J was trimmed by 0 bases and V by 1 base; bases with no gene match: 3. The germline V gene has CDR1 LGHDT and CDR2 YNNKEL (reference sequence). CDR3 protein: CASSQGTSGSSYEQYF. DNA for the CDR3: TGTGCCAGCAGCCAAGGGACTAGCGGAAGCTCCTACGAGCAGTACTTC.

This clone was recorded once. This sequence joins TRBV29-1 and TRBJ2-7; TRBD1 might be the D (5 bases). Germline values: CDR1 SQVTM, CDR2 ANQGSEA. The length of the CDR3 is 12 residues. The ends were cut back, 7 bases at V and 2 bases at J, with 12 bases in the middle. CDR3 nucleotides: TGCAGCGCCAGGGATTTCGCCTACGAGCAGTACTTC. Translating gives CSARDFAYEQYF.

CDR3 amino acids: CASSLGQGGAKLFF. For the CDR3, the DNA is TGCGCCAGCAGCCTCGGACAGGGTGGAGCAAAACTGTTTTTT. V usage is TRBV4-1 and J usage is TRBJ1-4; 8 bases are shared with TRBD1. The germline gives CDR1 MGHRA, CDR2 YSYEKL. Losses at the gene ends were 4 bases for V and 10 bases for J; bases not matched to a gene: 8. The length of the CDR3 is 14 residues.

The V and J genes are TRBV19 and TRBJ2-5, with 7 bases that match TRBD2. The CDR3 contains 15 residues. Germline V gene sequence: CDR1 LNHDA, CDR2 SQIVND (reference sequence). V lost 6 bases, J lost 1 base, and 8 bases stayed unmatched. Here the CDR3 DNA reads TGTGCCAGTAGCCCTAGCGGAGTCTTCCAAGAGACCCAGTACTTC. This codes for CASSPSGVFQETQYF.

V usage is TRBV5-1 and J usage is TRBJ2-3; 11 nucleotides agree with TRBD2. V gave up 0 bases and J gave up 2 bases; unmatched junction bases: 5. Germline CDR1 reads SGHRS; CDR2 reads YFSETQ. The CDR3 length is 17 residues. The CDR3 DNA follows: TGCGCCAGCAGCTTGGGTCTAGCGGGGGGCTACACAGATACGCAGTATTTT. Its translation is CASSLGLAGGYTDTQYF.

CDR3 protein: CAWSAFGTGNYGYTF. In DNA, the CDR3 is TGTGCCTGGAGTGCTTTTGGGACAGGGAACTATGGCTACACCTTC. V is TRBV30 and J is TRBJ1-2; 9 bases agree with TRBD1. Germline V gene lookup returns CDR1 GTSNPN and CDR2 SVGIG (reference sequence). This CDR3 is 15 amino acids long. The junction had 5 bases not matched to a gene; V was cut back by 1 base and J by 2 bases.